One sample yielded the 6 T cell receptor beta chains listed below, sequenced in a study of shared clonotypes between healthy human individuals. Clones were sequenced by immunoSEQ multiplex PCR, and TCRdb holds only the in-frame ones, with some missing. The data show some 2.3 million clones, more than 85% seen once. The sample consisted of naive CD4+ T cells from PBMCs. Subset noted: CD45RA+ positively selected. All receptors come from a man between 18 and 29 years old in good health. Some clones in this sample may be carry-over from other donors' samples.

The gene calls are TRBV7-3 and TRBJ2-1; 11 nucleotides line up with TRBD2. The CDR3 has 15 amino acids. V was clipped by 5 bases and J by 0 bases; unmatched bases: 0. Germline CDR1 SGHTA, CDR2 FQGTGA. As DNA, the CDR3 is TGTGCCAGCAGCGGGACTAGCGGCTCCTACAATGAGCAGTTCTTC. It encodes CASSGTSGSYNEQFF.

The V and J genes are TRBV25-1 and TRBJ1-6; D is possibly TRBD1 (5 bases). The V end was cut by 2 bases, the J end by 7 bases, with 6 bases between. Germline CDR1 reads MGHDK; CDR2 reads SYGVNS. CDR3 length: 13 amino acids. The CDR3: CASSERQNSPLHF. In DNA, the CDR3 is TGTGCCAGCAGTGAACGACAGAATTCACCCCTCCACTTT.

This chain uses TRBV27 with TRBJ2-3; D is unresolved. The CDR3 totals 15 residues. V was cut by 6 bases and J by 9 bases, with 22 bases left in between. CDR1 is MNHEY and CDR2 is SMNVEV in the germline V gene (reference sequence). Here the CDR3 reads CASSLKGGPPFTQYF. The CDR3 bases are TGTGCCAGCAGCCTAAAGGGCGGCCCTCCCTTCACGCAGTATTTT.

The gene calls are TRBV11-3 and TRBJ2-5; TRBD2 matches at 9 bases. In germline, CDR1 is SGHNT, CDR2 YENEEA. The length of the CDR3 is 15 residues. The V segment lost 5 bases and the J segment 5 bases; nucleotides outside the gene matches: 9. The CDR3: CASSPGLARGETQYF. In nucleotides, the CDR3 is TGTGCCAGCAGCCCGGGACTAGCTCGAGGGGAGACCCAGTACTTC.

The chain recombines TRBV28 with TRBJ2-1, with 7 bases that match TRBD2. Unmatched junction bases numbered 3, after V lost 5 bases and J lost 2 bases. CDR1 MDHEN and CDR2 SYDVKM come from the germline V gene. The CDR3 length is 14 residues. CDR3 sequence: CASSPGTTYNEQFF. DNA of the CDR3: TGTGCCAGCAGTCCCGGGACTACCTACAATGAGCAGTTCTTC.

Of note for this clone: Other DNA sequences in the same sample also yield this CDR3. The J gene is TRBJ2-7, the V gene TRBV6-1; no reliable D call. This CDR3 region has 13 residues. Trimming took 0 bases from V and 2 from J, leaving 5 bases between them. CDR1 and CDR2 from the germline V gene are MNHNS and SASEGT. The CDR3 region is CASSEAGPYEQYF. CDR3 sequence (DNA): TGTGCCAGCAGTGAAGCGGGTCCCTACGAGCAGTACTTC.